Following are 21 T cell receptor beta chains from one sample sequenced in a study of identical twins. TCRdb re-analysed the 5' RACE reads in MiXCR, keeping a single row per CDR3 protein. The sample has around 160,000 distinct CDR3 sequences, roughly 3.5% seen once. Sample: memory T cells sorted from blood. The receptor set was obtained from a man between 18 and 35 years old in good health.

The CDR3: CASSPLPGTRRRQFF. Written as DNA, the CDR3 is TGCGCCAGCAGCCCACTTCCCGGGACTAGGAGGAGGCAGTTCTTC. The J gene is TRBJ2-1, the V gene TRBV5-1, with 8 bases that match TRBD2. V was clipped by 4 bases and J by 12 bases; unmatched bases: 15. The V gene's germline CDR1 is SGHRS and CDR2 YFSETQ. The CDR3 has 15 residues.

In this sample, this clonotype turned up many times. The chain couples TRBV12-3 or TRBV12-4 to TRBJ2-5; TRBD1 matches at 9 bases. The length of the CDR3 is 15 residues. Trimming took 9 bases from V and 4 from J; bases not matched to a gene: 12. The CDR3 nucleotides are TGTGCCAGGTCCGTCCGGGACAGGGAACGAGAGACCCAGTACTTC. Its protein product is CARSVRDRERETQYF.

This clonotype was found a few times. A clone one base away is much larger, so this may be a read error. The V gene is TRBV28, the J gene TRBJ1-2, with D hard to call. The CDR3 extends over 12 amino acids. Per the germline V gene, CDR1 is MDHEN and CDR2 is SYDVKM. In DNA form, the CDR3 reads TGTGCCAGTTTGGCAGCTGGAGGTAGCTACGCCTTC. Its protein product is CASLAAGGSYAF.

This clonotype was picked up many times. The DNA of the CDR3 is TGCAGCGCCGACGGGGCCCGCACCGGGGAGCTGTTTTTT. This sequence encodes CSADGARTGELFF. This chain connects TRBV29-1 to TRBJ2-2; tentatively, D is TRBD1 or TRBD2 (5 bases each). The CDR3 is made up of 13 amino acids. Germline V gene lookup returns CDR1 SQVTM and CDR2 ANQGSEA. Trimming pared 7 bases from V and 4 bases from J, leaving 13 bases between.

This clonotype was observed many times. This chain connects TRBV6-1 to TRBJ2-7; D is undetermined. V gave up 4 bases and J gave up 6 bases, with 7 bases separating them. The germline CDR1 and CDR2 sequences are MNHNS and SASEGT. CDR3 size: 11 residues. The CDR3: CASSGWAEQYV. DNA of the CDR3: TGTGCCAGCAGTGGATGGGCCGAGCAGTACGTC.

In its sample, this clonotype was seen many times. The CDR3 protein is CATSRDGTQQFF. CDR3 DNA: TGTGCCACCAGCAGAGATGGGACCCAGCAGTTCTTC. The rearrangement links TRBV15 to TRBJ2-1; D assignment may be TRBD1 or TRBD2 (5 bases each). Trimming removed 0 bases at V and 11 bases at J, with 8 bases between. This CDR3 has 12 residues. Germline assignment: CDR1 LNHNV and CDR2 YYDKDF (reference sequence). The full variable domain, rest sourced from reference TRBV15 and TRBJ2-1, is DAMVIQNPRYQVTQFGKPVTLSCSQTLNHNVMYWYQQKSSQAPKLLFHYYDKDFNNEADTPDNFQSRRPNTSFCFLDIRSPGLGDTAMYLCATSRDGTQQFFGPGTRLTVL.

This clonotype was detected many times. This chain joins TRBV4-2 and TRBJ2-3; 12 bases are a match to TRBD2. This CDR3 comprises 17 residues. J lost 3 bases, V lost 4 bases, and 8 bases had no gene match. CDR1 is LGHNA and CDR2 is YNFKEQ in the germline V gene. The CDR3 region is CASSPTTSGGVTDTQYF. CDR3 DNA: TGTGCCAGCAGCCCAACGACTAGCGGGGGAGTAACAGATACGCAGTATTTT.

This clonotype was recorded at least ten times. This sequence joins TRBV2 and TRBJ1-5; 8 bases line up with TRBD1. This CDR3 has 15 amino acids. With 6 bases clipped from V and 4 bases from J, the junction kept 8 bases outside the gene matches. The V gene's germline CDR1 is SNHLY and CDR2 FYNNEI. CDR3 in amino acids: CASRWTGLGNQPQHF. The CDR3 DNA reads TGTGCCAGCAGGTGGACAGGGTTAGGGAATCAGCCCCAGCATTTT.

This clonotype was recorded many times. The CDR3 reads CASTTGHRAYF. The CDR3 nucleotides read TGTGCCAGCACCACTGGACACCGCGCGTATTTT. The rearrangement links TRBV28 to TRBJ2-3, with D maybe TRBD1 (5 bases). The CDR3 is 11 amino acids. The germline CDR1 and CDR2 sequences are MDHEN and SYDVKM. V gave up 7 bases and J gave up 14 bases, with 16 bases separating them.

This clonotype has at least ten counts. J is TRBJ1-6 and V is TRBV9; 10 bases match TRBD1. Per germline, CDR1 SGDLS and CDR2 YYNGEE. CDR3 length equals 19 residues. The V segment lost 0 bases and the J segment 0 bases; nucleotides outside the gene matches: 6. Here the CDR3 reads CASSVDPGQGSSYNSPLHF. The CDR3 nucleotides read TGTGCCAGCAGCGTAGATCCGGGACAGGGGAGCTCCTATAATTCACCCCTCCACTTT.

This clonotype was seen a few times. This chain connects TRBV19 to TRBJ1-2; 8 bases align to TRBD1. Germline lookup yields CDR1 LNHDA and CDR2 SQIVND (reference sequence). The CDR3 is 15 amino acids. V lost 5 bases, J lost 4 bases, and 9 bases stayed unmatched. In DNA form, the CDR3 reads TGTGCCAGTAGTCCTGGACAGGGAAGCGGCTATGGCTACACCTTC. It codes for CASSPGQGSGYGYTF.

There are many counts of this clonotype. Germline is not matched at one junction end, which may reflect a read error. CDR3 nucleotides: TGTGCCAGCAGTTACGTCCCGACAGGTACGCAGTATTTT. This gives the protein CASSYVPTGTQYF. This chain uses TRBV6-2 or TRBV6-3 with TRBJ2-3; tentatively, D is TRBD1 (6 bases). Germline-derived CDR1 and CDR2 are MNHEY and SVGEGT. The CDR3 is made up of 13 amino acids.

Concerning this clonotype: One base away lies a much larger clone, so this may be a sequencing read error. The rearrangement links TRBV5-5 to TRBJ1-4; 7 nucleotides match TRBD1. Germline V gene data show CDR1 as SGHKS and CDR2 as YYEKEE (reference sequence). The J segment lost 7 bases and the V segment lost 0 bases, leaving 6 bases of the junction unmatched. The CDR3 has 15 residues. The CDR3 protein is CASSLVQGGCEKLFF. For the CDR3, the DNA is TGTGCCAGCAGCTTGGTTCAAGGGGGCTGTGAAAAACTGTTTTTT. Variable domain in full (rest from reference TRBV5-5 and TRBJ1-4): DAGVTQSPTHLIKTRGQQVTLRCSPISGHKSVSWYQQVLGQGPQFIFQYYEKEERGRGNFPDRFSARQFPNYSSELNVNALLLGDSALYLCASSLVQGGCEKLFFGSGTQLSVL.

This clonotype came up many times. The rearrangement joins TRBV4-1 to TRBJ1-3; D remains unclear. From germline, CDR1 is MGHRA and CDR2 YSYEKL. The CDR3 runs 17 residues. Trimming stripped 2 bases from V and 0 bases from J, with 14 bases between. CDR3 nucleotide sequence: TGCGCCAGCAGCCAATTGGCCTCGGCTGGCTCTGGAAACACCATATATTTT. Translation gives CASSQLASAGSGNTIYF.

This clonotype has just a few counts. The V and J genes are TRBV7-9 and TRBJ2-6; TRBD1 is a possible D gene (5 bases). The germline V gene has CDR1 SEHNR and CDR2 FQNEAQ (reference sequence). Deletions cut 5 bases from V and 0 bases from J, with 11 bases between. The CDR3 sequence is 16 residues long. The CDR3 sequence is CASSGAANSGANVLTF. DNA of the CDR3: TGTGCCAGCAGCGGGGCAGCCAACTCTGGGGCCAACGTCCTGACTTTC.

This clonotype appeared many times. This rearrangement joins TRBV11-2 to TRBJ2-6; D is ambiguous. This CDR3 comprises 16 residues. Per germline, CDR1 SGHAT and CDR2 FQNNGV. Trimming removed 4 bases from V and 0 bases from J, with 10 bases in between. The CDR3 DNA reads TGTGCCAGCAGCTCCCAGGCGAGCTCTGGGGCCAACGTCCTGACTTTC. This gives the protein CASSSQASSGANVLTF. The variable domain in full, completed from reference TRBV11-2 and TRBJ2-6, reads EAGVAQSPRYKIIEKRQSVAFWCNPISGHATLYWYQQILGQGPKLLIQFQNNGVVDDSQLPKDRFSAERLKGVDSTLKIQPAKLEDSAVYLCASSSQASSGANVLTFGAGSRLTVL.

This clonotype was detected ten times or more. The chain couples TRBV29-1 to TRBJ2-1; a weak D match, TRBD2 (6 bases). The V gene lost 1 base and the J gene lost 0 bases, with 13 bases spanning the gap. Germline CDR1 reads SQVTM; CDR2 reads ANQGSEA. CDR3 length: 16 residues. CDR3 amino acids: CSVEGARRDSYNEQFF. CDR3 sequence (DNA): TGCAGCGTTGAAGGGGCTCGGCGGGACTCCTACAATGAGCAGTTCTTC.

This clonotype was counted many times. V and J are TRBV20-1 and TRBJ2-1, with D tentatively TRBD2 (7 bases). The length of the CDR3 is 15 residues. From germline, CDR1 is DFQATT and CDR2 SNEGSKA (reference sequence). Deletions cut 5 bases from V and 4 bases from J, with 18 bases between. CDR3 residues: CSAGSGGGYYNEQFF. CDR3 bases: TGCAGTGCTGGATCGGGGGGCGGGTATTACAATGAGCAGTTCTTC.

This clonotype showed up many times. The rearrangement uses TRBV20-1 and TRBJ2-5; D is uncertain. With 1 base removed from V and 2 bases from J, the gap between germline ends came to 8 bases. The CDR3 contains 13 residues. Per germline, CDR1 DFQATT and CDR2 SNEGSKA (reference sequence). CDR3 region: CSARVPQQETQYF. CDR3 DNA sequence: TGCAGTGCTAGAGTGCCACAGCAAGAGACCCAGTACTTC.

This clonotype has at least ten counts. The rearrangement uses TRBV11-2 and TRBJ2-4; 9 bases agree with TRBD1. V dropped 5 bases and J dropped 7; count of bases not matched to a gene: 9. The CDR3 loop spans 15 amino acids. Germline loops: CDR1 SGHAT, CDR2 FQNNGV. The CDR3 DNA sequence: TGTGCCAGCAGCGCCTACGGGACAGGGAGCAACATTCAGTACTTC. Residues: CASSAYGTGSNIQYF.

In this sample, this clonotype turned up many times. The rearrangement links TRBV7-8 to TRBJ2-3; TRBD2 matches 10 bases. The CDR3 is made up of 18 amino acids. J lost 1 base, V lost 0 bases, and 7 bases had no gene match. Germline V gene data show CDR1 as SGHVS and CDR2 as FQNEAQ. The CDR3 loop is CASSLAGWTSGRTDTQYF. CDR3 nucleotides: TGTGCCAGCAGCTTAGCGGGCTGGACTAGCGGACGCACAGATACGCAGTATTTT.